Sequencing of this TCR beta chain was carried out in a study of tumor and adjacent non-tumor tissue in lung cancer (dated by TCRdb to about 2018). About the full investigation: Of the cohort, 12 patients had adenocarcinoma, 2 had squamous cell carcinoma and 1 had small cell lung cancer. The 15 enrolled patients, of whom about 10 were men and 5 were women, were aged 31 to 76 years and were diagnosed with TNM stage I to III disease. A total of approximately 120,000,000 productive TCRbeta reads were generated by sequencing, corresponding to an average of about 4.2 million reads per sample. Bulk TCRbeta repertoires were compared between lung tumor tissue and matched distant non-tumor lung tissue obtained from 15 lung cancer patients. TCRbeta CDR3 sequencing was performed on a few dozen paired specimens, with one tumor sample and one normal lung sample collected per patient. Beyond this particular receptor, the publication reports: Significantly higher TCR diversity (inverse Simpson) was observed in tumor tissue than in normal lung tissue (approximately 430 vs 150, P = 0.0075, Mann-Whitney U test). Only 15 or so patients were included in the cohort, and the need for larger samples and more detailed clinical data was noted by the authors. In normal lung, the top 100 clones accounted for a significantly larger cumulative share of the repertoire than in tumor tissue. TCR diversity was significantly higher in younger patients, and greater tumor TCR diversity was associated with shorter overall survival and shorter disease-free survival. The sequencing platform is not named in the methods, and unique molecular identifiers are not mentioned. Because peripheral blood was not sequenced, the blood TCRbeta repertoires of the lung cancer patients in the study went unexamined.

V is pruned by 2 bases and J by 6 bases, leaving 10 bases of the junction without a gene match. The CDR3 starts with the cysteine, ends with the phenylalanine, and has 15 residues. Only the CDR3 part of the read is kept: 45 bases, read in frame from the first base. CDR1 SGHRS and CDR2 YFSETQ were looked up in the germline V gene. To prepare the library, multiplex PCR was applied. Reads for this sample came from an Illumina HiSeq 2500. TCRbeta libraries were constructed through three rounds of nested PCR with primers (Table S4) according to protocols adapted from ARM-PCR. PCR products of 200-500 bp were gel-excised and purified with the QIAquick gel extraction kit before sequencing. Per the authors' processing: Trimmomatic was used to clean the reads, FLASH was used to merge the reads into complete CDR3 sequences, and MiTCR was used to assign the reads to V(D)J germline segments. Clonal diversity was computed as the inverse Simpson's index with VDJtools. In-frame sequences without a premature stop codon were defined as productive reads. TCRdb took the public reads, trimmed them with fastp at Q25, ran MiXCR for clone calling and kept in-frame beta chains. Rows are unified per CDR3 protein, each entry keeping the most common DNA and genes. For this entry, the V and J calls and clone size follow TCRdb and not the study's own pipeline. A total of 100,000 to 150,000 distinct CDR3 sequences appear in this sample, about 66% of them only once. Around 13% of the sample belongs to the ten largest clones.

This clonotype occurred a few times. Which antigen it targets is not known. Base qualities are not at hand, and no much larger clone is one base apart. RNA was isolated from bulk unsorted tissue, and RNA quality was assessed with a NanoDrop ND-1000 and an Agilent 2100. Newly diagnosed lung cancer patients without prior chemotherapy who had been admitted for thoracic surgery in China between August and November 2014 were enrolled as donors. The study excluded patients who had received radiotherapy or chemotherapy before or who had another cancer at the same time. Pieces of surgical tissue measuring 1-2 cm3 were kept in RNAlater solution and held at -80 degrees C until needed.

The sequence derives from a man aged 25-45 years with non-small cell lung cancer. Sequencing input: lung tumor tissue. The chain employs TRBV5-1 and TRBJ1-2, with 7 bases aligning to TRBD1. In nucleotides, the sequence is TGCGCCAGCAGCTTTCAGCCGACAGGGTCGGATGGCTACACCTTC. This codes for CASSFQPTGSDGYTF.